The 13 T cell receptor beta chains given below trace back to one sample, sequenced in a study of regulatory T cells in long-lasting Graves disease. Arm-PCR with iRepertoire HTBI primers amplified the CDR3 regions for these TCR beta libraries. Each CDR3 protein gets one entry after TCRdb re-called the multiplex PCR reads with MiXCR. The table lists a few hundred thousand distinct CDR3 sequences, roughly a quarter of them singletons, with approximately 28% in the top ten. As for time point: persistent/refractory GD, antithyroid drugs over 5 years with positive TRAb. The TCR library was made from RNA extracted from PBMCs. The sample in question was peripheral blood mononuclear cells (PBMCs), obtained when the disease was refractory, from a patient treated with antithyroid drugs. The receptors shown here come from a female donor with Graves disease.

CDR3 loop: CASSIFFMMEGDQPQHF. CDR3 DNA sequence: TGTGCCAGTAGTATCTTTTTTATGATGGAGGGTGATCAGCCCCAGCATTTT. The rearrangement joins TRBV19 to TRBJ1-5, with D unresolved. The CDR3 runs 17 residues. Germline values: CDR1 LNHDA, CDR2 SQIVND (reference sequence). V was pared by 3 bases and J by 5 bases, with 20 bases between.

As concerns this clonotype: This may be a read error, as it is one base from a much larger clone. The chain has TRBV2 and TRBJ2-7; D not certain. CDR1 is SNHLY, CDR2 FYNNEI, per germline. CDR3 length: 13 residues. The CDR3 region has the DNA TGTGCCAGCAGTGCGGGCCGTTCCTACGAGCAGTGCTTC. Protein: CASSAGRSYEQCF.

A few counts support this clonotype. The chain links TRBV27 to TRBJ2-2, with D unresolved. The CDR3 is 13 amino acids. Germline V CDR1 and CDR2: MNHEY, SMNVEV (reference sequence). V gave up 5 bases and J gave up 3 bases, with 7 bases separating them. The CDR3: CASSHQYTGELFF. CDR3 DNA sequence: TGTGCCAGCAGTCACCAATACACCGGGGAGCTGTTTTTT.

As regards this clonotype: Compared with germline, one end of the junction differs, possibly owing to a read error. The chain combines TRBV28 with TRBJ2-7; TRBD2 aligns across 8 bases. Germline V gene data show CDR1 as MDHEN and CDR2 as SYDVKM. The CDR3 runs to 10 residues. In DNA form, the CDR3 reads TGTGCCAGCAGTGGGACTAGGGAGTTCTTC. The encoded protein is CASSGTREFF. Variable domain in full (rest from reference TRBV28 and TRBJ2-7): DVKVTQSSRYLVKRTGEKVFLECVQDMDHENMFWYRQDPGLGLRLIYFSYDVKMKEKGDIPEGYSVSREKKERFSLILESASTNQTSMYLCASSGTREFFGPGTRLTVT.

This clonotype appeared a few times. This chain links TRBV29-1 with TRBJ2-7, with 13 nucleotides matching TRBD2. Germline CDR1 is SQVTM and CDR2 is ANQGSEA. The CDR3 is 14 amino acids. V was pared by 7 bases and J by 4 bases, with 7 bases of the junction left unmatched. The chain's CDR3 is CSAKSGLAGYEQYF. CDR3 sequence (DNA): TGCAGCGCTAAATCGGGACTAGCGGGGTACGAGCAGTACTTC.

This clonotype was picked up many times. The chain couples TRBV2 to TRBJ2-2; the D call may be TRBD1 or TRBD2 (5 bases each). CDR1 and CDR2 from the germline V gene are SNHLY and FYNNEI. V lost 8 bases and J lost 4, with 17 bases in between. The CDR3 sequence is 15 residues long. The CDR3 bases are TGTGCCAGCCGGGACCCCCGACCTGGCACCGGGGAGCTGTTTTTT. It specifies CASRDPRPGTGELFF.

In this sample, this clonotype turned up many times. This chain uses TRBV9 with TRBJ2-5; D possibly corresponds to TRBD1 (5 bases). Germline V lookup: CDR1 SGDLS, CDR2 YYNGEE. The CDR3 spans 13 residues. The germline V and J ends were trimmed by 2 bases and 5 bases, with 10 bases remaining between them. The CDR3 DNA reads TGTGCCAGCAGCGTTTCCCAGGGCGAGACCCAGTACTTC. Amino acid sequence: CASSVSQGETQYF.

This clonotype came up many times. This chain uses TRBV7-2 with TRBJ1-1, with D uncertain. Trimming removed 7 bases at V and 4 bases at J, with 19 bases between. Looked up from germline, CDR1 is SGHTA and CDR2 is FQGNSA. CDR3 length: 15 residues. CDR3 coding DNA: TGTGCCAGCATTGGCCGAGAGGTTGTGGGCACTGAAGCTTTCTTT. It translates to CASIGREVVGTEAFF.

A note on this clonotype: Just one base apart from a much larger clone, this may be a read error. This chain links TRBV28 with TRBJ1-5; D not certain. The germline gives CDR1 MDHEN, CDR2 SYDVKM. The CDR3 extends over 14 amino acids. The CDR3 is CANSSAELNQPQHF. CDR3 nucleotides: TGTGCCAACAGTTCCGCGGAGCTCAATCAGCCCCAGCATTTT.

This clonotype was counted at least ten times. The DNA of the CDR3 is TGTGCCAGCAGTCCCCGGCGGGGCCTTACTAACTATGGCTACACCTTC. It translates to CASSPRRGLTNYGYTF. This chain uses TRBV12-3 or TRBV12-4 with TRBJ1-2, with D perhaps TRBD1 (5 bases). Trimming stripped 5 bases from V and 0 bases from J, with 16 bases between. The CDR3 sequence is 16 residues long.

The rearrangement joins TRBV20-1 to TRBJ2-1; TRBD2 agrees at 12 bases. This CDR3 is 16 amino acids long. CDR1 and CDR2 from the germline V gene are DFQATT and SNEGSKA (reference sequence). Trimming cost V 6 bases and J 7 bases; bases outside gene matches: 13. The CDR3: CSAQYPTSGSRNEQFF. The DNA for the CDR3 is TGCAGTGCACAGTACCCGACTAGCGGGAGTCGTAATGAGCAGTTCTTC.

This clonotype was seen only a few times. The rearrangement uses TRBV5-1 and TRBJ1-3; D might be TRBD1 (6 bases). This CDR3 contains 12 residues. V was trimmed by 7 bases and J by 4 bases, leaving 9 bases between them. CDR1 and CDR2 (germline): SGHRS, YFSETQ. The CDR3 DNA reads as TGCGCCAGCGGGGACAACGGAAACACCATATATTTT. This sequence encodes CASGDNGNTIYF. Using reference TRBV5-1 and TRBJ1-3 for the parts outside the CDR3, the full variable domain is KAGVTQTPRYLIKTRGQQVTLSCSPISGHRSVSWYQQTPGQGLQFLFEYFSETQRNKGNFPGRFSGRQFSNSRSEMNVSTLELGDSALYLCASGDNGNTIYFGEGSWLTVV.

This clonotype was picked up a small number of times. This chain links TRBV6-1 with TRBJ2-1, with D unclear. CDR1 is MNHNS and CDR2 is SASEGT in the germline V gene. Trimming removed 6 bases at V and 6 bases at J, with 12 bases between. The CDR3 is 13 amino acids. CDR3 bases: TGTGCCAGCAGCTTAATAGACACCAATGAGCAGTTCTTC. Its protein is CASSLIDTNEQFF.